These T cell receptor beta chains were read from a single sample in a study of T-cell memory formation after mild COVID-19. TCRdb re-derived calls from the 5' RACE reads in MiXCR, one entry per CDR3 protein. The sample yields roughly 220,000 distinct CDR3 sequences, around 8.8% seen once. Sequencing was carried out using PBMCs or a T cell subset sorted from them (not recorded which). The receptors were sampled from a man younger than 35 who had mild COVID-19 (a few samples of this study predate the infection). Cell type and time point are not known. Each CDR3 is given without its conserved first and last residue. The D gene is left open where the match is weak.

CDR3 protein: ASSYSLTSGENEQY
V gene: TRBV6-6
J gene: TRBJ2-7
D gene: TRBD2

CDR3 protein: ASSWGQGEQF
V gene: TRBV12-3/TRBV12-4
J gene: TRBJ2-1
D gene: -

CDR3 protein: ASSYNSGGHHTGELF
V gene: TRBV4-1
J gene: TRBJ2-2
D gene: TRBD2

CDR3 protein: ASSLGSGRTDTQY
V gene: TRBV7-2
J gene: TRBJ2-3
D gene: -

CDR3 protein: ASSLAPTGGTETQY
V gene: TRBV7-2
J gene: TRBJ2-5
D gene: TRBD1

CDR3 protein: ASSFGREYNEQF
V gene: TRBV11-2
J gene: TRBJ2-1
D gene: -

CDR3 protein: SARTAFTEAF
V gene: TRBV20-1
J gene: TRBJ1-1
D gene: -

CDR3 protein: ASSGGQGYEQY
V gene: TRBV5-6
J gene: TRBJ2-7
D gene: TRBD1

CDR3 protein: ASSVRGGTEAF
V gene: TRBV9
J gene: TRBJ1-1
D gene: -

CDR3 protein: ASKKGGGDNEQF
V gene: TRBV7-3
J gene: TRBJ2-1
D gene: TRBD2

CDR3 protein: ASSYGSRQPQH
V gene: TRBV6-5
J gene: TRBJ1-5
D gene: -

CDR3 protein: ATRDILAGGPKATGELF
V gene: TRBV15
J gene: TRBJ2-2
D gene: TRBD2

CDR3 protein: ASSLTGTANANTGELF
V gene: TRBV7-2
J gene: TRBJ2-2
D gene: TRBD1

CDR3 protein: ASGSNQGSYNEQF
V gene: TRBV12-3/TRBV12-4
J gene: TRBJ2-1
D gene: -

CDR3 protein: ASSESPWGNNYGYT
V gene: TRBV6-4
J gene: TRBJ1-2
D gene: -

CDR3 protein: ASSYSMFLAGGRDEQF
V gene: TRBV6-5
J gene: TRBJ2-1
D gene: -

CDR3 protein: ASSPLLAGWGTQY
V gene: TRBV7-7
J gene: TRBJ2-3
D gene: TRBD2

CDR3 protein: ASSNRRDQPQH
V gene: TRBV7-2
J gene: TRBJ1-5
D gene: -

CDR3 protein: ASSRSLGAGGTGELF
V gene: TRBV3-1
J gene: TRBJ2-2
D gene: TRBD1

CDR3 protein: ASSYSIPFQETQY
V gene: TRBV6-6
J gene: TRBJ2-5
D gene: -

CDR3 protein: ASSIQGIHEQY
V gene: TRBV19
J gene: TRBJ2-7
D gene: -

CDR3 protein: SVVDYTDTQY
V gene: TRBV29-1
J gene: TRBJ2-3
D gene: -

CDR3 protein: ASSSNIAGELF
V gene: TRBV11-2
J gene: TRBJ2-2
D gene: -

CDR3 protein: AISSGDSPLH
V gene: TRBV10-3
J gene: TRBJ1-6
D gene: -